This T cell receptor (beta chain) was captured by sequencing in a study of PD-1 blockade in classical Hodgkin lymphoma. Study observations and caveats: The study found that TCR diversity rose significantly by C4D1 in CD4+ but not CD8+ cells. Similar baseline diversity was found in complete responders and newly diagnosed patients.

Details on this clone: Its specificity is not known.

Time point denoted: cycle 4 day 1 (C4D1), after six to seven weeks of nivolumab. The patients all showed relapse after autologous stem cell transplantation, while their brentuximab vedotin exposure varied. Here immunoSEQ multiplex PCR was the method, and the copy in TCRdb shows in-frame clones only, minus some. The sample contains roughly 64,000 clones, more than 90% of which appear only once. J lost 5 bases, V lost 2 bases, and 8 bases had no gene match. Germline V CDR1 and CDR2: KGHSH, LQKENI. The length of the CDR3 is 17 residues. The sequence was obtained from a human donor with classical Hodgkin lymphoma. This chain links TRBV18 with TRBJ1-5, with 11 positions matching TRBD1. The input for sequencing was peripheral blood mononuclear cells (PBMCs), taken before the fourth cycle of nivolumab. This CDR3 reads CASSPFGQGANHQPQHF. CDR3 in DNA: TGTGCCAGCTCACCATTCGGACAGGGGGCTAATCATCAGCCCCAGCATTTT.